This entry describes one T cell receptor (beta chain). This record comes from a study of cytomegalovirus exposure and HLA in healthy donors. V was cut by 0 bases and J by 5 bases, with 4 bases left in between. The CDR3 length is 13 residues. CDR1 is MNHEY and CDR2 is SMNVEV in the germline V gene (reference sequence). In the PCR, 60 Vbeta and 13 Jbeta primers were used. Here immunoSEQ multiplex PCR was the method, and the copy in TCRdb shows in-frame clones only, minus some. The repertoire includes fewer than 200,000 clones, around 75% of them detected once, and about 2% sits in the top ten. The sample comprised PBMCs. This receptor was taken from a woman in her twenties or thirties in good health and CMV-seronegative. V gene TRBV27 combines with J gene TRBJ2-2; D remains ambiguous. The CDR3 region is CASSLSRTGELFF. The CDR3, as DNA: TGTGCCAGCAGTTTATCGAGGACCGGGGAGCTGTTTTTT.